This T cell receptor beta chain was identified in a study of T-cell reconstitution after alpha-beta-depleted transplantation in children. General study results and limits: The study reportedly traced alpha-beta T cells about two months after transplant to several hundred expanded graft clones.

This clonotype was detected many times. Its specificity is unknown. TCRbeta library construction was performed incorporating unique molecular identifiers. TCRdb itself ran the PCR reads through MiXCR, one entry per CDR3 protein. This table holds around 250,000 distinct CDR3 sequences, 6.5% to 10% found once. This CDR3 has 16 amino acids. V lost 5 bases and J lost 1, with 17 bases in between. This clonotype originated in a male patient between 5 and 17 years old who had a stem cell transplant for acute lymphoblastic leukemia, so the T cells may come from the graft donor. The V gene is TRBV12-3 or TRBV12-4, the J gene TRBJ1-2, with a tentative D call TRBD1 (6 bases). The source was PBMCs, mostly from graft donor cells, collected 180 days after TCRalphabeta/CD19-depleted stem cell transplant. Here the CDR3 reads CASSPRQVPVNYGYTF. In nucleotides, the CDR3 is TGTGCCAGCAGTCCTCGACAGGTTCCCGTTAACTATGGCTACACCTTC.